One and the same sample provided the 20 T cell receptor beta chains below, sequenced in a study of shared T cell receptors in the human thymus. Measured with immunoSEQ multiplex PCR; TCRdb has only the in-frame clones, and not every one. Among 540,000 or so clones listed, 78% were seen once. Separately, the same data were catalogued under a study of human thymus T cells.

Sequenced material: thymocytes. The receptors come from a boy younger than two with a congenital heart defect.

This clone was detected a few times. The J gene is TRBJ2-1, the V gene TRBV7-9; TRBD2 matches 14 bases. Germline assignment: CDR1 SEHNR and CDR2 FQNEAQ (reference sequence). J was trimmed by 9 bases and V by 1 base; bases with no gene match: 2. The CDR3 has 15 residues. Here the CDR3 reads CASSLGLAGGGEQFF. The CDR3 DNA is TGTGCCAGCAGCTTAGGACTAGCGGGAGGGGGTGAGCAGTTCTTC.

The CDR3 is CASSGVGQGSYNEQFF. CDR3 nucleotides: TGCGCCAGCAGTGGGGTCGGGCAGGGGTCCTACAATGAGCAGTTCTTC. This sequence joins TRBV10-1 and TRBJ2-1; D perhaps matches TRBD1 (6 bases). The CDR3 contains 16 residues. Germline CDR1 WNHNN, CDR2 SYGVQD (reference sequence). V was cut by 4 bases and J by 1 base, with 14 bases left in between.

The chain has TRBV27 and TRBJ2-7; TRBD2 matches at 9 bases. The CDR3 runs 17 residues. Germline trimming cut 8 bases from V and 3 bases from J; bases unmatched to any gene: 17. Germline lookup yields CDR1 MNHEY and CDR2 SMNVEV (reference sequence). The CDR3 loop reads CASHPPGWSSGVYEQYF. In DNA, the CDR3 is TGTGCCAGCCACCCCCCAGGGTGGTCTAGCGGGGTCTACGAGCAGTACTTC.

The CDR3 loop is CASSLGTSGDNEQFF. The CDR3 region has the DNA TGTGCCAGCAGCTTGGGGACTAGCGGAGACAATGAGCAGTTCTTC. This sequence joins TRBV7-6 and TRBJ2-1, with 11 bases lining up with TRBD2. The CDR3 consists of 15 residues. CDR1 and CDR2 (germline): SGHVS, FNYEAQ. V trimming: 3 bases; J trimming: 5 bases; junction bases outside the gene matches: 3.

The rearrangement uses TRBV5-6 and TRBJ1-6, with 11 bases identical to TRBD1. From germline, CDR1 is SGHDT and CDR2 YYEEEE. The CDR3 consists of 16 residues. The V gene end was trimmed by 3 bases and the J gene end by 6 bases; junction bases not matched to a gene: 5. This CDR3 is CASSYRTGGGNSPLHF. Written as DNA, the CDR3 is TGTGCCAGCAGCTACCGGACAGGGGGCGGTAATTCACCCCTCCACTTT.

This chain connects TRBV28 to TRBJ2-7, with no clear D. This CDR3 has 15 amino acids. V was cut by 5 bases and J by 3 bases, with 17 bases left in between. CDR1 and CDR2 (germline): MDHEN, SYDVKM. The CDR3 sequence: CASSAKHPLGYEQYF. The CDR3 nucleotides read TGTGCCAGCAGTGCGAAGCATCCTCTTGGCTACGAGCAGTACTTC.

This clone was detected a few times. The chain combines TRBV6-5 with TRBJ2-2, with D tentatively TRBD1 (5 bases). The V gene lost 6 bases and the J gene lost 1 base, with 12 bases spanning the gap. The germline V gene has CDR1 MNHEY and CDR2 SVGAGI. The CDR3 totals 15 residues. CDR3 DNA sequence: TGTGCCAGCAGCCCCGACAGTCTGAACACCGGGGAGCTGTTTTTT. Its translation: CASSPDSLNTGELFF.

The chain uses TRBV11-3 and TRBJ1-1; D is ambiguous. Germline CDR1 SGHNT, CDR2 YENEEA. This CDR3 has 14 residues. The V gene lost 5 bases and the J gene lost 4 bases, with 14 bases spanning the gap. Here the CDR3 DNA reads TGTGCCAGCAGCAGAAACGCACGGGGCACTGAAGCTTTCTTT. It yields the protein CASSRNARGTEAFF.

The chain recombines TRBV5-4 with TRBJ2-1; 11 nucleotides line up with TRBD2. Germline V gene lookup returns CDR1 SGHNT and CDR2 YYREEE (reference sequence). V gave up 0 bases and J gave up 0 bases; unmatched junction bases: 5. There are 18 residues in the CDR3. The CDR3 DNA reads as TGTGCCAGCAGCTTGGAACTAGCGGGAGCGAGCTCCTACAATGAGCAGTTCTTC. This gives the protein CASSLELAGASSYNEQFF. Supplemented by reference TRBV5-4 and TRBJ2-1, the full variable domain reads ETGVTQSPTHLIKTRGQQVTLRCSSQSGHNTVSWYQQALGQGPQFIFQYYREEENGRGNFPPRFSGLQFPNYSSELNVNALELDDSALYLCASSLELAGASSYNEQFFGPGTRLTVL.

This chain joins TRBV29-1 and TRBJ1-4, with D tentatively TRBD1 (6 bases). Trimming shortened V by 0 bases and J by 8 bases, and 25 bases separated the two germline ends. The length of the CDR3 is 18 residues. Germline V lookup: CDR1 SQVTM, CDR2 ANQGSEA. CDR3 residues: CSVEDSPQGFGGEEKLFF. CDR3 bases: TGCAGCGTTGAAGATTCCCCACAGGGATTTGGGGGGGAGGAAAAACTGTTTTTT.

CDR3 loop: CASSYSMGLAGSDQYF. CDR3 DNA: TGTGCCAGCAGTTACTCGATGGGGCTAGCGGGATCAGACCAGTACTTC. The rearrangement uses TRBV6-6 and TRBJ2-5; 9 nucleotides line up with TRBD2. V dropped 0 bases and J dropped 10; count of bases not matched to a gene: 12. The germline gives CDR1 MNHNY, CDR2 SVGAGI (reference sequence). The CDR3 is 16 amino acids.

The rearrangement links TRBV29-1 to TRBJ2-1; 14 bases are shared with TRBD2. The CDR3 is made up of 14 amino acids. Trimming removed 6 bases from V and 8 bases from J; junction bases left unmatched: 6. Per germline, CDR1 SQVTM and CDR2 ANQGSEA. The CDR3 spells CSVPGLAGGDEQFF. Here the CDR3 DNA reads TGCAGCGTGCCCGGACTAGCGGGAGGCGATGAGCAGTTCTTC.

This sequence joins TRBV6-1 and TRBJ2-6, with a possible D match to TRBD1 (5 bases). The CDR3 sequence is 17 residues long. Looked up from germline, CDR1 is MNHNS and CDR2 is SASEGT. The V end lost 4 bases, the J end lost 2 bases, and 15 bases lay between the germline ends. CDR3 loop: CASSAGREDPGANVLTF. In DNA form, the CDR3 reads TGTGCCAGCAGTGCGGGCAGGGAAGACCCTGGGGCCAACGTCCTGACTTTC.

The J gene is TRBJ2-5, the V gene TRBV9, with 9 bases fitting TRBD2. Germline CDR1 is SGDLS and CDR2 is YYNGEE. This CDR3 has 16 residues. V was pared by 0 bases and J by 3 bases, with 6 bases of the junction left unmatched. CDR3 nucleotide sequence: TGTGCCAGCAGCGTAGCATGGGCTAGCGGGGAAGAGACCCAGTACTTC. Translating gives CASSVAWASGEETQYF.

Only one count was recorded for this clone. This sequence joins TRBV7-8 and TRBJ2-5; 10 nucleotides match TRBD2. Trimming removed 3 bases from V and 1 base from J; junction bases left unmatched: 11. Germline V lookup: CDR1 SGHVS, CDR2 FQNEAQ. The CDR3 consists of 18 residues. For the CDR3, the DNA is TGTGCCAGCAGCTTTGATCAGAGGACTAGCGGTTTCCAAGAGACCCAGTACTTC. Its translation is CASSFDQRTSGFQETQYF.

The chain combines TRBV4-2 with TRBJ2-1, with 7 bases matching TRBD1. From germline, CDR1 is LGHNA and CDR2 YNFKEQ. The junction had 12 bases not matched to a gene; V was cut back by 1 base and J by 0 bases. CDR3 length equals 19 residues. CDR3 protein: CASSQVDQGGLGSYNEQFF. The DNA of the CDR3 is TGTGCCAGCAGCCAAGTAGACCAAGGGGGCCTCGGCTCCTACAATGAGCAGTTCTTC.

The V call is TRBV19, the J call TRBJ2-5, with D possibly TRBD1 on 7 matching bases. V lost 9 bases and J 5 bases, leaving 13 bases between the germline ends. Germline CDR1 reads LNHDA; CDR2 reads SQIVND (reference sequence). The CDR3 is 12 residues long. In nucleotides, the CDR3 is TGTGCCAGCAGGGGGGAACAGGAGACCCAGTACTTC. Protein: CASRGEQETQYF.

This clone has only one observation. This chain uses TRBV14 with TRBJ2-7; weak D call: TRBD2 (6 bases). The CDR3 covers 13 residues. The ends were cut back, 4 bases at V and 7 bases at J, with 14 bases in the middle. From germline, CDR1 is SGHDN and CDR2 FVKESK. Written as DNA, the CDR3 is TGTGCCAGCAGCCGGAAAGAGCGGGTGGAGCAGTACTTC. It is translated as CASSRKERVEQYF.

This chain joins TRBV7-9 and TRBJ2-7; D ambiguous. Germline V lookup: CDR1 SEHNR, CDR2 FQNEAQ (reference sequence). This CDR3 has 16 amino acids. Trimming cost V 1 base and J 0 bases, with 13 bases left between them. The CDR3 reads CASSLGAGVFSYEQYF. The DNA for the CDR3 is TGTGCCAGCAGCTTAGGAGCTGGAGTTTTCTCCTACGAGCAGTACTTC.

There are a few counts of this clone. The chain joins TRBV19 to TRBJ1-5, with no clear D. Germline values: CDR1 LNHDA, CDR2 SQIVND (reference sequence). The CDR3 contains 14 residues. Trimming removed 5 bases from V and 5 bases from J, with 13 bases in between. CDR3: CASSPRPVDQPQHF. The CDR3 coding sequence is TGTGCCAGTAGTCCTCGTCCAGTGGATCAGCCCCAGCATTTT.